The clone carrying this T cell receptor beta chain was picked up a small number of times. Its matching antigen is unknown. These data belong to a study of vaccination and CD4 T cells after COVID-19. The CDR3 runs 16 residues. Germline V gene data show CDR1 as SNHLY and CDR2 as FYNNEI. Trimming took 5 bases from V and 4 from J, leaving 20 bases between them. Cultured CD4+ T cell DNA underwent sequencing with the Oncomine TCR Beta short-read assay. TCRdb analysed the PCR reads with MiXCR anew, one entry per CDR3 protein. The table lists just over 15,000 distinct CDR3 sequences, more than 35% of them singletons. The sample's treatment: roughly 10-day PBMC culture with coronavirus spike peptide pools or control peptides (ViraFEST assay).

The source is a human donor who had recovered from COVID-19. Sequencing was performed on CD4+ T cells from blood, cultured in vitro, taken before SARS-CoV-2 vaccination. The V gene is TRBV2, the J gene TRBJ1-2; D possibly corresponds to TRBD1 (5 bases). The CDR3 DNA reads as TGTGCCAGCAGTCCGAGGGGAAGGGGCGGCGGCTATGGCTACACCTTC. It is translated as CASSPRGRGGGYGYTF.